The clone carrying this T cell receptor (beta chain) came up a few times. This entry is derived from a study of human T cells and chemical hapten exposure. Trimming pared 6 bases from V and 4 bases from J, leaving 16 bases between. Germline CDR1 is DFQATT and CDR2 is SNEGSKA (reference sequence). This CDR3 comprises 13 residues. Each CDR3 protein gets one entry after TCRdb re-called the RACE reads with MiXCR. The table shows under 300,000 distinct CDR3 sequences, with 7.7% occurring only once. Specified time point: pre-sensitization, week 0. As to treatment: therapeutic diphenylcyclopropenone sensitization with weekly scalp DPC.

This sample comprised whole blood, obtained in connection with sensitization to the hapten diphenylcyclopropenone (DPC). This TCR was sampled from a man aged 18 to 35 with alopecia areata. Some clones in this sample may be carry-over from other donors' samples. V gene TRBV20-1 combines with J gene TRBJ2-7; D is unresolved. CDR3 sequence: CSASPPWEYEQYF. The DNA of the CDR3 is TGCAGTGCGAGTCCCCCGTGGGAATACGAGCAGTACTTC.